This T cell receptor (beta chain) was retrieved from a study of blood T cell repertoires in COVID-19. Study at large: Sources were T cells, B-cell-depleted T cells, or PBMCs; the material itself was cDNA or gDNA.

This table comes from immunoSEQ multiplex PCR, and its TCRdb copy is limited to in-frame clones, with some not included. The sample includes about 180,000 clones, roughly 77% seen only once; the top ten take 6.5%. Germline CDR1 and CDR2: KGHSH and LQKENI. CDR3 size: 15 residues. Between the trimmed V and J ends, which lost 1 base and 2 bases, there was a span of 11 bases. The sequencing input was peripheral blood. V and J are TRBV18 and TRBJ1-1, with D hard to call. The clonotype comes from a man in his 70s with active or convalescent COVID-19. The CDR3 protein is CASSPQSGGNTEAFF. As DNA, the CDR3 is TGTGCCAGCTCACCACAAAGCGGTGGAAACACTGAAGCTTTCTTT.